The rows below give T cell receptor beta chains drawn from one sample of a study of blood T cell repertoires in COVID-19. Produced via immunoSEQ multiplex PCR; TCRdb's table is partial and in-frame only. The table records about 300,000 clones, 80% to 90% of them present only once. Sequenced sample: peripheral blood. These receptors all come from a woman between 45 and 60 years old who had recovered from COVID-19. Each CDR3 is given with its conserved first and last residue. Each record gives: clone size, D gene, CDR3 length, J gene, V gene, CDR3 protein, CDR3 DNA. D genes are given only for firm matches. Size is stated for part of the rows, as once, few or many counts, or as a class when the clone is expanded.

clone_size: -; d_call: -; cdr3_length: 14; j_call: TRBJ1-6; v_call: TRBV11-1; cdr3_aa: CASSLIQGPSPLHF; cdr3_nt: TGTGCCAGCAGCTTAATACAGGGACCCTCACCCCTCCACTTT
clone_size: -; d_call: -; cdr3_length: 19; j_call: TRBJ1-2; v_call: TRBV27; cdr3_aa: CASSLSNTGRKPLNYGYTF; cdr3_nt: TGTGCCAGCAGTTTATCGAATACAGGACGCAAACCCCTAAACTATGGCTACACCTTC
clone_size: -; d_call: -; cdr3_length: 15; j_call: TRBJ1-6; v_call: TRBV7-9; cdr3_aa: CASSLYPGGDSPLHF; cdr3_nt: TGTGCCAGCAGCTTATATCCGGGAGGAGATTCACCCCTCCACTTT
clone_size: -; d_call: -; cdr3_length: 14; j_call: TRBJ1-2; v_call: TRBV27; cdr3_aa: CASSLYPGNYGYTF; cdr3_nt: TGTGCCAGCAGTTTATACCCGGGAAACTATGGCTACACCTTC
clone_size: few; d_call: -; cdr3_length: 15; j_call: TRBJ2-3; v_call: TRBV7-9; cdr3_aa: CASSFRDFYTDTQYF; cdr3_nt: TGTGCCAGCAGCTTCAGGGACTTCTACACAGATACGCAGTATTTT
clone_size: -; d_call: TRBD2; cdr3_length: 18; j_call: TRBJ2-3; v_call: TRBV7-8; cdr3_aa: CASSSDLGTSGGTDTQYF; cdr3_nt: TGTGCCAGCAGCTCCGACCTAGGGACTAGCGGGGGCACAGATACGCAGTATTTT
clone_size: -; d_call: TRBD1; cdr3_length: 17; j_call: TRBJ1-6; v_call: TRBV4-1; cdr3_aa: CASSQGNGQAKNSPLHF; cdr3_nt: TGCGCCAGCAGCCAAGGTAATGGACAGGCCAAAAATTCACCCCTCCACTTT
clone_size: -; d_call: -; cdr3_length: 14; j_call: TRBJ2-5; v_call: TRBV2; cdr3_aa: CASKSEQFQETQYF; cdr3_nt: TGTGCCAGCAAATCGGAGCAGTTTCAAGAGACCCAGTACTTC
clone_size: few; d_call: TRBD2; cdr3_length: 16; j_call: TRBJ2-5; v_call: TRBV24-1; cdr3_aa: CATSDSARTSAETQYF; cdr3_nt: TGTGCCACCAGTGATTCGGCGCGGACTAGCGCTGAGACCCAGTACTTC
clone_size: -; d_call: -; cdr3_length: 16; j_call: TRBJ2-7; v_call: TRBV5-4; cdr3_aa: CASSLRLGGMSYEQYF; cdr3_nt: TGTGCCAGCAGCTTGAGACTAGGAGGTATGTCCTACGAGCAGTACTTC
clone_size: -; d_call: -; cdr3_length: 14; j_call: TRBJ2-1; v_call: TRBV9; cdr3_aa: CASSVEQIYNEQFF; cdr3_nt: TGTGCCAGCAGCGTCGAACAGATCTACAATGAGCAGTTCTTC
clone_size: -; d_call: TRBD2; cdr3_length: 15; j_call: TRBJ2-3; v_call: TRBV7-9; cdr3_aa: CASSFGGGVVDTQYF; cdr3_nt: TGTGCCAGCAGCTTCGGCGGGGGGGTAGTAGATACGCAGTATTTT
clone_size: -; d_call: -; cdr3_length: 14; j_call: TRBJ1-1; v_call: TRBV6-4; cdr3_aa: CASRRQPANTEAFF; cdr3_nt: TGTGCCAGCCGAAGACAGCCTGCGAACACTGAAGCTTTCTTT
clone_size: -; d_call: TRBD1; cdr3_length: 16; j_call: TRBJ1-1; v_call: TRBV2; cdr3_aa: CASSQDADRGYTEAFF; cdr3_nt: TGTGCCAGCAGTCAAGATGCGGACAGGGGGTACACTGAAGCTTTCTTT
clone_size: -; d_call: -; cdr3_length: 11; j_call: TRBJ2-1; v_call: TRBV20-1; cdr3_aa: CSARAGARQFF; cdr3_nt: TGCAGTGCTAGAGCCGGAGCTCGGCAGTTCTTC
clone_size: -; d_call: -; cdr3_length: 15; j_call: TRBJ1-5; v_call: TRBV19; cdr3_aa: CASSIVGGADQPQHF; cdr3_nt: TGTGCCAGTAGTATAGTAGGGGGGGCGGATCAGCCCCAGCATTTT
clone_size: -; d_call: TRBD1; cdr3_length: 12; j_call: TRBJ1-4; v_call: TRBV11-1; cdr3_aa: CASSRDRVELFF; cdr3_nt: TGTGCCAGCAGTCGGGACAGGGTGGAACTGTTTTTT
clone_size: -; d_call: -; cdr3_length: 11; j_call: TRBJ2-7; v_call: TRBV30; cdr3_aa: CAWIHGGEQYF; cdr3_nt: TGTGCCTGGATACACGGGGGCGAGCAGTACTTC
clone_size: -; d_call: TRBD2; cdr3_length: 15; j_call: TRBJ2-3; v_call: TRBV11-3; cdr3_aa: CASSLGRGLPDTQYF; cdr3_nt: TGTGCCAGCAGCTTAGGGCGGGGGTTGCCAGATACGCAGTATTTT